This T cell receptor (beta chain) comes out of a study of radiotherapy plus CTLA-4 blockade in lung cancer. TCRdb keeps only in-frame clones here, not all; method: immunoSEQ multiplex PCR. This table holds under 35,000 clones, over 60% found once. CDR1 is LNHDA, CDR2 SQIVND, per germline (reference sequence). The V and J ends lost 7 bases and 4 bases respectively, with 13 bases between them. The CDR3 length is 13 residues. The chain recombines TRBV19 with TRBJ2-5; no clear D gene. The TCR comes from a human donor with non-small cell lung cancer whose response to radiotherapy plus ipilimumab could not be evaluated. Sequencing used peripheral blood, obtained from a patient treated with radiotherapy plus ipilimumab. Written as DNA, the CDR3 is TGTGCCAGTACCGCCCAGGCCGGAGAGACCCAGTACTTC. Translation gives CASTAQAGETQYF.